Listed below are T cell receptor beta chains from one sample, sequenced in a study of early T cells in non-severe SARS-CoV-2 infection. TCRdb itself ran the 5' RACE reads through MiXCR, one entry per CDR3 protein. The data show approximately 69,000 distinct CDR3 sequences, about an eighth seen once. Here the sequenced sample was whole blood, taken at baseline. Every receptor here comes from an adult who was a healthcare worker with PCR-confirmed SARS-CoV-2 infection or an uninfected control (not recorded which). Each CDR3 is given with its conserved first and last residue. A D gene is named only where the DNA matches it firmly. The listing skips clone size in some rows; elsewhere it reads once, few, many or a size class.

CDR3	DNA	length	size	D	V	J
CASSQVAGSSYNSPLHF	TGCGCCAGCAGCCAAGTCGCGGGAAGCTCCTATAATTCACCCCTCCACTTT	17	-	-	TRBV4-1	TRBJ1-6
CSARPGGVRLDEQYF	TGCAGTGCTAGACCGGGAGGGGTAAGACTCGACGAGCAGTACTTC	15	few	TRBD2	TRBV20-1	TRBJ2-7
CASSLGRNLLHSGNTIYF	TGCGCCAGCAGCTTAGGGCGGAATCTACTCCACTCTGGAAACACCATATATTTT	18	many	-	TRBV5-1	TRBJ1-3
CSAGRGRNTGELFF	TGCAGCGCTGGCCGGGGGCGGAACACCGGGGAGCTGTTTTTT	14	many	-	TRBV29-1	TRBJ2-2
CASSLTGRGHYGYTF	TGTGCCAGCAGCCTTACAGGGAGGGGGCACTATGGCTACACCTTC	15	few	TRBD1	TRBV3-1	TRBJ1-2
CSVEATSTDTQYF	TGCAGCGTTGAAGCGACTAGCACAGATACGCAGTATTTT	13	-	-	TRBV29-1	TRBJ2-3
CASSGTGRNTIYF	TGTGCCAGCAGTGGAACAGGGAGGAACACCATATATTTT	13	few	-	TRBV25-1	TRBJ1-3
CASSLAGNKPYEQYF	TGTGCCAGCAGCTTGGCCGGGAATAAACCCTACGAGCAGTACTTC	15	once	-	TRBV5-4	TRBJ2-7
CASGPDRGNYGYTF	TGTGCCAGTGGACCGGACAGGGGGAACTATGGCTACACCTTC	14	-	TRBD1	TRBV19	TRBJ1-2
CASSSQGAGGELFF	TGCGCCAGCAGCTCTCAGGGGGCTGGCGGGGAGCTGTTTTTT	14	many	TRBD1	TRBV5-1	TRBJ2-2
CASSLWGSGNTEAFF	TGTGCCAGCAGCTTATGGGGATCCGGGAACACTGAAGCTTTCTTT	15	-	-	TRBV7-2	TRBJ1-1
CASSRYSGELFF	TGTGCCAGCAGTCGCTACAGCGGGGAGCTGTTTTTT	12	few	-	TRBV2	TRBJ2-2
CASSSGTANTGELFF	TGCGCCAGCAGCAGCGGGACAGCGAACACCGGGGAGCTGTTTTTT	15	few	-	TRBV4-1	TRBJ2-2
CASSLEGVNTDTQYF	TGCGCCAGCAGCTTGGAGGGGGTAAACACAGATACGCAGTATTTT	15	-	-	TRBV5-1	TRBJ2-3
CASSQEHGGLDEQFF	TGTGCCAGCAGCCAAGAGCATGGGGGTTTGGATGAGCAGTTCTTC	15	many	-	TRBV14	TRBJ2-1
CASSSGASYGYTF	TGTGCCAGCAGCTCTGGGGCCAGCTATGGCTACACCTTC	13	few	-	TRBV5-4	TRBJ1-2
CASSGGAGPSYEQYF	TGTGCCAGCAGTGGAGGGGCGGGTCCTTCCTACGAGCAGTACTTC	15	-	-	TRBV6-1	TRBJ2-7
CASIGGGGPRGTQYF	TGTGCCAGTATCGGCGGCGGGGGACCACGGGGGACCCAGTACTTC	15	-	TRBD2	TRBV6-2/TRBV6-3	TRBJ2-5
CASSLGGGDTDTQYF	TGTGCCAGCAGCTTAGGAGGGGGGGATACAGATACGCAGTATTTT	15	-	-	TRBV7-6	TRBJ2-3
CASSLQVGGPGTGELFF	TGTGCCAGCAGCTTACAGGTTGGAGGGCCGGGCACCGGGGAGCTGTTTTTT	17	few	-	TRBV5-5	TRBJ2-2
CASWAPYEQYF	TGTGCCAGCTGGGCCCCCTACGAGCAGTACTTC	11	many	-	TRBV6-1	TRBJ2-7
CASSRRQGDYNEQFF	TGTGCCAGCAGCCGAAGACAGGGAGACTACAATGAGCAGTTCTTC	15	-	TRBD1	TRBV7-3	TRBJ2-1
CASSLITPGGSDWFF	TGCGCCAGCAGCTTAATAACCCCCGGGGGTAGTGATTGGTTCTTC	15	few	-	TRBV5-1	TRBJ2-1
CASGLPANGAGSPLHF	TGTGCTAGTGGTCTACCCGCAAATGGGGCCGGTTCACCCCTCCACTTT	16	few	-	TRBV12-5	TRBJ1-6
CSASYMFTDTQYF	TGCAGTGCTAGTTATATGTTCACAGATACGCAGTATTTT	13	-	-	TRBV20-1	TRBJ2-3
CASTQGEVKPQHF	TGTGCCAGCACGCAAGGGGAAGTGAAGCCCCAGCATTTT	13	few	-	TRBV6-1	TRBJ1-5
CASSRYPRTGAVGELFF	TGTGCCAGCAGTCGCTATCCTCGGACAGGGGCCGTCGGGGAGCTGTTTTTT	17	many	TRBD1	TRBV6-5	TRBJ2-2
CASRAGRRGGTGELFF	TGTGCCAGCAGAGCCGGACGGAGAGGTGGAACCGGGGAGCTGTTTTTT	16	-	-	TRBV2	TRBJ2-2
CASSTRGYSGNTIYF	TGTGCCAGCAGCACAAGGGGATACTCTGGAAACACCATATATTTT	15	-	-	TRBV2	TRBJ1-3
CASSLRGADTQYF	TGTGCCAGCAGCTTAAGGGGGGCAGATACGCAGTATTTT	13	-	-	TRBV7-9	TRBJ2-3
CASSKAGADTGELFF	TGTGCCAGCAGTAAAGCGGGAGCGGACACCGGGGAGCTGTTTTTT	15	many	TRBD2	TRBV6-2/TRBV6-3	TRBJ2-2
CASSAGSGGTEAFF	TGTGCCAGCAGCGCTGGATCAGGGGGAACTGAAGCTTTCTTT	14	-	TRBD1	TRBV5-8	TRBJ1-1
CASSLVGSYSDTQYF	TGCGCCAGCAGCTTGGTGGGGTCCTATTCGGATACGCAGTATTTT	15	-	-	TRBV5-1	TRBJ2-3
CASTLAGPLEQYF	TGTGCCAGCACCCTCGCGGGTCCCCTCGAGCAGTACTTC	13	many	-	TRBV12-3/TRBV12-4	TRBJ2-7
CASSLDGAYNEQFF	TGTGCCAGCAGCTTAGACGGAGCCTACAATGAGCAGTTCTTC	14	-	-	TRBV11-2	TRBJ2-1
CASSLGRTPAYEQYF	TGTGCCAGCAGCTTAGGAAGGACTCCGGCCTACGAGCAGTACTTC	15	-	-	TRBV7-8	TRBJ2-7
CASSREVPTDTQYF	TGCGCCAGCAGCCGCGAGGTCCCCACAGATACGCAGTATTTT	14	many	-	TRBV4-1	TRBJ2-3
CASSLTAAIYNEQFF	TGCGCCAGCAGCTTGACAGCGGCTATCTACAATGAGCAGTTCTTC	15	-	-	TRBV5-1	TRBJ2-1